These 18 T cell receptor beta chains originate from one sample sequenced in a study of T cells in Graves' hyperthyroidism and ophthalmopathy. TCR beta CDR3 regions were amplified from RNA. Carried out on the TCR CDR3, a first-round RT-PCR used the HTBI primer set. TCRdb reanalysed the multiplex PCR reads using MiXCR and keeps one entry per CDR3 protein. This table holds roughly 420,000 distinct CDR3 sequences, about 15% found once. Specimen: blood. The receptor set was obtained from a woman between 18 and 29 years old with Graves' hyperthyroidism.

This clonotype appeared a few times. This CDR3 is CSARAGTGSSYNEQFF. CDR3 nucleotides: TGCAGTGCTAGAGCCGGGACAGGGAGCTCCTACAATGAGCAGTTCTTC. The chain is built from TRBV20-1 and TRBJ2-1, with 9 bases that match TRBD1. Germline V lookup: CDR1 DFQATT, CDR2 SNEGSKA (reference sequence). J lost 0 bases, V lost 1 base, and 4 bases had no gene match. CDR3 length: 16 amino acids.

A note on this clonotype: A much bigger clone sits one base away, suggesting this may be a read error. This rearrangement joins TRBV28 to TRBJ2-7; either TRBD1 or TRBD2 may supply D (5 bases each). V lost 7 bases, J lost 9 bases, and 19 bases lay in between. Germline V gene data show CDR1 as MDHEN and CDR2 as SYDVKM. The CDR3 is 13 amino acids. This chain's CDR3 is CASTLGVGSGQYF. In nucleotides, the CDR3 is TGTGCCAGCACTCTGGGGGTTGGCTCCGGGCAGTACTTC.

Many counts were recorded for this clonotype. The chain joins TRBV3-1 to TRBJ2-6; the match to TRBD2 covers 13 bases. CDR3 length equals 19 residues. Germline CDR1 LGHDT, CDR2 YNNKEL (reference sequence). Trimming took 1 base from V and 0 from J; bases not matched to a gene: 3. The DNA of the CDR3 is TGTGCCAGCAGCCAAGGGGGACTAGCGGGACACTCTGGGGCCAACGTCCTGACTTTC. Protein sequence: CASSQGGLAGHSGANVLTF.

This clonotype was counted ten times or more. The gene calls are TRBV29-1 and TRBJ2-1; 15 bases fit TRBD2. Trimming at V came to 0 bases and at J to 7 bases, leaving 4 bases not matched to a gene. Germline CDR1 and CDR2: SQVTM and ANQGSEA. The CDR3 is 16 residues long. The CDR3 sequence is CSVEDRTSGGANEQFF. DNA of the CDR3: TGCAGCGTTGAAGATCGGACTAGCGGGGGGGCGAATGAGCAGTTCTTC.

As to this clonotype: Relative to the germline gene, one junction end is altered; a read error may explain this. This chain joins TRBV4-1 and TRBJ2-7; no reliable D call. Germline V gene lookup returns CDR1 MGHRA and CDR2 YSYEKL. CDR3 length: 13 amino acids. Here the CDR3 reads CASSQEFLYEQYF. DNA of the CDR3: TGCGCCAGCAGTCAAGAGTTCCTCTACGAGCAGTACTTC.

The table lists this clonotype with many counts. The chain employs TRBV27 and TRBJ1-6; 11 bases align to TRBD1. The CDR3 has 15 amino acids. The germline V gene has CDR1 MNHEY and CDR2 SMNVEV (reference sequence). Trimming cost V 3 bases and J 6 bases; bases outside gene matches: 1. CDR3 region: CASSFGTGGNSPLHF. The DNA of the CDR3 is TGTGCCAGCAGTTTTGGGACAGGGGGTAATTCACCCCTCCACTTT.

There are many counts of this clonotype. V is TRBV20-1 and J is TRBJ1-1; D is perhaps TRBD1 (6 bases). Trimming shortened V by 3 bases and J by 3 bases, and 14 bases separated the two germline ends. CDR3 length equals 14 residues. Germline V gives CDR1 DFQATT, CDR2 SNEGSKA (reference sequence). The DNA of the CDR3 is TGCAGTGCTAGGCCCACAGGGAGCGACACTGAAGCTTTCTTT. Translated, it gives CSARPTGSDTEAFF.

This clonotype occurred many times. The V and J genes are TRBV27 and TRBJ2-5; 7 nucleotides line up with TRBD2. The CDR3 is 16 residues long. CDR1 and CDR2 from the germline V gene are MNHEY and SMNVEV (reference sequence). Trimming took 4 bases from V and 2 from J; bases not matched to a gene: 10. The CDR3 protein is CASSSTASGIQETQYF. CDR3 DNA sequence: TGTGCCAGCAGTTCTACCGCTAGCGGCATACAAGAGACCCAGTACTTC.

A few counts support this clonotype. V and J are TRBV4-1 and TRBJ1-3, with D unclear. CDR1 MGHRA and CDR2 YSYEKL come from the germline V gene. The CDR3 loop spans 16 amino acids. The V end lost 3 bases, the J end lost 2 bases, and 14 bases lay between the germline ends. In nucleotides, the CDR3 is TGCGCCAGCAGCCACCCTCGGCGGGCCCCTGGAAACACCATATATTTT. The encoded protein is CASSHPRRAPGNTIYF.

This clonotype occurred many times. The rearrangement joins TRBV2 to TRBJ2-7, with TRBD1 matching over 8 bases. V was pared by 5 bases and J by 3 bases, with 9 bases of the junction left unmatched. Germline lookup yields CDR1 SNHLY and CDR2 FYNNEI. This CDR3 has 15 residues. The CDR3 region has the DNA TGTGCCAGCAGTACGGACAGGGCGCGGGTCTACGAGCAGTACTTC. Its translation: CASSTDRARVYEQYF.

Here the CDR3 DNA reads TGTGCCAGCAGCCTTCTAGCGGGGAGGGATACGCAGTATTTT. It specifies CASSLLAGRDTQYF. The chain uses TRBV11-2 and TRBJ2-3; 9 nucleotides line up with TRBD2. V lost 5 bases and J lost 6; bases outside the gene matches: 6. This CDR3 comprises 14 residues. Germline CDR1 SGHAT, CDR2 FQNNGV.

This clonotype was recorded at least ten times. The chain combines TRBV5-1 with TRBJ2-3; D is uncertain. Germline CDR1 is SGHRS and CDR2 is YFSETQ. V lost 0 bases to trimming and J lost 1 base, with 6 bases between them. The CDR3 spans 14 residues. Here the CDR3 DNA reads TGCGCCAGCAGCTTGGGGACCCGCACAGATACGCAGTATTTT. This codes for CASSLGTRTDTQYF.

This clonotype was seen more than once but under ten times. The chain combines TRBV9 with TRBJ2-3, with TRBD2 matching over 7 bases. This CDR3 has 14 amino acids. Germline CDR1 reads SGDLS; CDR2 reads YYNGEE. The V gene end was trimmed by 2 bases and the J gene end by 0 bases; junction bases not matched to a gene: 0. The CDR3 DNA follows: TGTGCCAGCAGCGTTAGCGGGAGCACAGATACGCAGTATTTT. Translation gives CASSVSGSTDTQYF.

The chain joins TRBV13 to TRBJ2-1; TRBD2 matches 13 bases. Per germline, CDR1 PRHDT and CDR2 FYEKMQ (reference sequence). This CDR3 contains 16 residues. With V trimmed by 5 bases and J by 10 bases, 11 bases remained unmatched. CDR3 amino acids: CASSTPTSGGPKEQFF. The DNA of the CDR3 is TGTGCCAGCAGCACCCCGACTAGCGGGGGGCCCAAGGAGCAGTTCTTC. The full variable domain, rest sourced from reference TRBV13 and TRBJ2-1, is AAGVIQSPRHLIKEKRETATLKCYPIPRHDTVYWYQQGPGQDPQFLISFYEKMQSDKGSIPDRFSAQQFSDYHSELNMSSLELGDSALYFCASSTPTSGGPKEQFFGPGTRLTVL.

This clonotype occurred a few times. The chain carries TRBV2 and TRBJ2-3, with D perhaps TRBD1 or TRBD2 (5 bases each). This CDR3 contains 13 residues. Germline CDR1 SNHLY, CDR2 FYNNEI. With 6 bases removed from V and 2 bases from J, the gap between germline ends came to 9 bases. The DNA of the CDR3 is TGTGCCAGCAGGGGGGTTCACACAGATACGCAGTATTTT. Its protein is CASRGVHTDTQYF.

This clonotype was detected ten times or more. The chain links TRBV11-3 to TRBJ2-1, with TRBD2 matching 10 bases. The CDR3 consists of 15 residues. V trimming: 1 base; J trimming: 9 bases; junction bases outside the gene matches: 6. Germline V CDR1 and CDR2: SGHNT, YENEEA. In nucleotides, the CDR3 is TGTGCCAGCAGCTTAGGTTCGGAGCGGGGGGGTGAGCAGTTCTTC. It specifies CASSLGSERGGEQFF.

The chain recombines TRBV5-1 with TRBJ2-1; D perhaps matches TRBD2 (7 bases). Germline V gives CDR1 SGHRS, CDR2 YFSETQ. The CDR3 is 16 amino acids. V was shortened by 0 bases and J by 7 bases, with 17 bases between the two germline ends. The CDR3 bases are TGCGCCAGCAGCTTGGTGGGGGGGCGGCGGTATAATGAGCAGTTCTTC. Residues: CASSLVGGRRYNEQFF.

In this sample, this clonotype turned up many times. The J gene is TRBJ1-2, the V gene TRBV7-2; 8 nucleotides agree with TRBD1. CDR1 is SGHTA, CDR2 FQGNSA, per germline. The CDR3 totals 13 residues. The V segment lost 6 bases and the J segment 6 bases; nucleotides outside the gene matches: 6. This CDR3 reads CASSFGQGNGYTF. The CDR3 DNA reads as TGTGCCAGCAGTTTCGGACAGGGTAATGGCTACACCTTC. The full variable domain, in which reference TRBV7-2 and TRBJ1-2 provide the parts outside the CDR3, is GAGVSQSPSNKVTEKGKDVELRCDPISGHTALYWYRQSLGQGLEFLIYFQGNSAPDKSGLPSDRFSAERTGGSVSTLTIQRTQQEDSAVYLCASSFGQGNGYTFGSGTRLTVV.